This entry lists 10 T cell receptor beta chains sequenced from one sample in a study of shared clonotypes between healthy human individuals. Only in-frame clones appear in the TCRdb table, and some are missing; sequencing was by immunoSEQ multiplex PCR. The sample contains under 600,000 clones, approximately 94% of which appear only once. The sample comprised naive CD4+ T cells sorted from blood. Subset in this sample: CD45RA+ positively selected. These receptors were taken from a woman aged 25 to 39 in good health.

This chain links TRBV6-5 with TRBJ1-2, with D possibly TRBD1 on 5 matching bases. V was clipped by 8 bases and J by 8 bases, with 12 bases between them. The CDR3 length is 11 residues. The germline V gene encodes CDR1 MNHEY and CDR2 SVGAGI. The CDR3: CASGAGGGYTF. DNA of the CDR3: TGTGCCAGCGGCGCCGGGGGAGGCTACACCTTC.

The table lists this clone with a count of one. Here the CDR3 reads CASSWDRGNTEAFF. The CDR3 DNA reads as TGTGCCAGCAGCTGGGACAGGGGGAACACTGAAGCTTTCTTT. The rearrangement joins TRBV7-8 to TRBJ1-1; 10 positions match TRBD1. Losses at the gene ends were 4 bases for V and 1 base for J; bases not matched to a gene: 0. The CDR3 consists of 14 residues. CDR1 is SGHVS and CDR2 is FQNEAQ in the germline V gene. Full variable domain (missing parts from reference TRBV7-8 and TRBJ1-1): GAGVSQSPRYKVAKRGQDVALRCDPISGHVSLFWYQQALGQGPEFLTYFQNEAQLDKSGLPSDRFFAERPEGSVSTLKIQRTQQEDSAVYLCASSWDRGNTEAFFGQGTRLTVV.

The rearrangement uses TRBV27 and TRBJ1-4; possible D gene TRBD1, 6 bases. This CDR3 has 14 amino acids. The V gene lost 4 bases and the J gene lost 7 bases, with 13 bases spanning the gap. Germline CDR1 is MNHEY and CDR2 is SMNVEV (reference sequence). The CDR3 reads CASSSATGSEKLFF. As DNA, the CDR3 is TGTGCCAGCAGTTCGGCTACAGGGTCTGAAAAACTGTTTTTT.

J is TRBJ1-5 and V is TRBV5-1, with 9 bases aligning to TRBD1. Per germline, CDR1 SGHRS and CDR2 YFSETQ. V lost 0 bases to trimming and J lost 3 bases; unmatched junction nucleotides: 10. This CDR3 contains 18 residues. CDR3 sequence (DNA): TGCGCCAGCAGCTTGGTTCCGAGGGGACAGGGTATCAATCAGCCCCAGCATTTT. It is translated as CASSLVPRGQGINQPQHF. Supplemented by reference TRBV5-1 and TRBJ1-5, the full variable domain reads KAGVTQTPRYLIKTRGQQVTLSCSPISGHRSVSWYQQTPGQGLQFLFEYFSETQRNKGNFPGRFSGRQFSNSRSEMNVSTLELGDSALYLCASSLVPRGQGINQPQHFGDGTRLSIL.

The rearrangement joins TRBV11-2 to TRBJ1-1, with D possibly TRBD1 on 5 matching bases. The V end lost 1 base, the J end lost 1 base, and 16 bases lay between the germline ends. The germline V gene encodes CDR1 SGHAT and CDR2 FQNNGV. The CDR3 loop spans 17 amino acids. CDR3 sequence reads: CASSLGRRSGGNTEAFF. CDR3 nucleotide sequence: TGTGCCAGCAGCTTAGGGAGGCGTAGTGGGGGGAACACTGAAGCTTTCTTT.

The V call is TRBV10-3, the J call TRBJ1-1; possible D gene TRBD1, 6 bases. V lost 5 bases to trimming and J lost 3 bases, with 10 bases between them. CDR1 is ENHRY, CDR2 SYGVKD, per germline. The CDR3 runs to 13 residues. Written as DNA, the CDR3 is TGTGCCATCAGTCATGAGGGGGACACTGAAGCTTTCTTT. This translates into CAISHEGDTEAFF.

This sequence joins TRBV28 and TRBJ1-5; D is possibly TRBD1 (6 bases). The CDR3 runs 13 residues. Trimming removed 3 bases at V and 7 bases at J, with 10 bases between. Per germline, CDR1 MDHEN and CDR2 SYDVKM. For the CDR3, the DNA is TGTGCCAGCAGTTTGGGGGCGGAGCAGCCCCAGCATTTT. As protein: CASSLGAEQPQHF.

This rearrangement joins TRBV7-9 to TRBJ2-1; D is undetermined. The CDR3 is 11 amino acids. Trimming shortened V by 5 bases and J by 7 bases, and 6 bases separated the two germline ends. Germline loops: CDR1 SEHNR, CDR2 FQNEAQ (reference sequence). This CDR3 reads CASSKQNEQFF. In nucleotides, the CDR3 is TGTGCCAGCAGCAAACAGAATGAGCAGTTCTTC.

J is TRBJ2-7 and V is TRBV27, with 7 nucleotides matching TRBD1. This CDR3 comprises 14 residues. Germline trimming cut 6 bases from V and 0 bases from J; bases unmatched to any gene: 5. Germline loops: CDR1 MNHEY, CDR2 SMNVEV (reference sequence). In DNA form, the CDR3 reads TGTGCCAGCAGGGGGTGGGACAGCTCCTACGAGCAGTACTTC. The encoded protein is CASRGWDSSYEQYF.

This chain uses TRBV7-9 with TRBJ2-1; D possibly corresponds to TRBD2 (6 bases). The CDR3 has 15 amino acids. Germline CDR1 reads SEHNR; CDR2 reads FQNEAQ (reference sequence). Deletions cut 3 bases from V and 4 bases from J, with 13 bases between. Written as DNA, the CDR3 is TGTGCCAGCAGCTTCTCCAGCGGGCAATACAATGAGCAGTTCTTC. Translating gives CASSFSSGQYNEQFF.